A selection of T cell receptor beta chains follows, all from one sample in a study of cytomegalovirus exposure and HLA in healthy donors. Some clones are missing from TCRdb's copy, which holds only in-frame ones; the method was immunoSEQ multiplex PCR. Of under 200,000 clones detected, approximately 78% appear once; the ten largest clones hold roughly 0.8%. Input material: PBMCs. The origin of the receptors is a woman under 30 in good health and CMV-seronegative. Both conserved end residues are part of each CDR3. A D gene is named only where the DNA matches it firmly. Clone size appears in some rows only: once, few, many, or a class for an expanded clone.

TRBD2	-	TRBV19	TRBJ2-3	TGTGCCAGTAGTGGACTGGCGGGAGGCACAGATACGCAGTATTTT	CASSGLAGGTDTQYF
TRBD2	-	TRBV6-5	TRBJ2-7	TGTGCCAGCAGTCACGGGAGCGGGAGTCGTTACGAGCAGTACTTC	CASSHGSGSRYEQYF
-	-	TRBV9	TRBJ2-7	TGTGCCAGCAGCGTAGCGCTAGAACAAGTGTACGAGCAGTACTTC	CASSVALEQVYEQYF
-	-	TRBV9	TRBJ2-1	TGTGCCAGCGGAGGGACTCACTACAATGAGCAGTTCTTC	CASGGTHYNEQFF
-	-	TRBV5-1	TRBJ1-3	TGCGCCAGCAGCTTTTCTTATGCGAGCTCTGGAAACACCATATATTTT	CASSFSYASSGNTIYF
TRBD2	-	TRBV14	TRBJ2-1	TGTGCCAGCAGCCAAGAGGGGCGGGAGGGGTACAATGAGCAGTTCTTC	CASSQEGREGYNEQFF
-	-	TRBV2	TRBJ1-2	TGTGCCAGCAGTGAACAACTCCCCCATGGCTACACCTTC	CASSEQLPHGYTF
TRBD2	-	TRBV5-1	TRBJ2-1	TGCGCCAGCAGCTTGGGCGGGAGTATGGATGAGCAGTTCTTC	CASSLGGSMDEQFF
-	-	TRBV6-5	TRBJ2-7	TGTGCCAGCAGTACGGGACTTCCATACGAGCAGTACTTC	CASSTGLPYEQYF
-	-	TRBV2	TRBJ1-4	TGTGCCAGCAAACAGCTTAATGAAAAACTGTTTTTT	CASKQLNEKLFF
TRBD1	-	TRBV7-9	TRBJ2-7	TGTGCCAGCAGCTTACTAACAGGGGGCCTAGTCTACGAGCAGTACTTC	CASSLLTGGLVYEQYF
-	-	TRBV29-1	TRBJ1-3	TGCAGCGTTGAAGCAGTGTCAAGCTCTGGAAACACCATATATTTT	CSVEAVSSSGNTIYF
-	few	TRBV4-1	TRBJ1-1	TGCGCCAGCAGCCAAGATCCCGGGGAGGAAGCTTTCTTT	CASSQDPGEEAFF
TRBD1	-	TRBV6-5	TRBJ2-5	TGTGCCAGCAGAACCCGGGACAGGGGGGGAGAGACCCAGTACTTC	CASRTRDRGGETQYF
TRBD1	once	TRBV7-2	TRBJ1-2	TGTGCCAGCAGCTTTACCGGGACAGGGGGCTATGGCTACACCTTC	CASSFTGTGGYGYTF
TRBD1	-	TRBV11-2	TRBJ1-6	TGTGCCAGCAGCTTAGATTGGGGTGGGACAGGGAGGCCACCCCTCCACTTT	CASSLDWGGTGRPPLHF
TRBD2	-	TRBV30	TRBJ2-7	TGTGCCTGGAGCGCTAATCTAGCGGGAAGTTCCTACGAGCAGTACTTC	CAWSANLAGSSYEQYF
TRBD2	-	TRBV7-8	TRBJ2-5	TGTGCCAGCAGCTTAGAAGGGACGGGCCTGGGGAGGGAGCAGTACTTC	CASSLEGTGLGREQYF
TRBD2	-	TRBV18	TRBJ2-1	TGTGCCAGCTCACCCATAGCGGGGGGCATGAACGAGCAGTTCTTC	CASSPIAGGMNEQFF
-	-	TRBV9	TRBJ2-7	TGTGCCAGCAGCGTAGTTGACACTCCCTACGAGCAGTACTTC	CASSVVDTPYEQYF
-	-	TRBV9	TRBJ2-6	TGTGCCAGCAGCGTCTTTAAGGCAGGGGCCGGCTCTGGGGCCAACGTCCTGACTTTC	CASSVFKAGAGSGANVLTF
TRBD2	-	TRBV19	TRBJ2-3	TGTGCCAGTAGTATCGATCCGCGGGGGGGACGGGATACGCAGTATTTT	CASSIDPRGGRDTQYF
-	-	TRBV18	TRBJ1-2	TGTGCCAGCTCACCTTACGGAGACTTCTATGGCTACACCTTC	CASSPYGDFYGYTF
TRBD2	-	TRBV6-5	TRBJ2-5	TGTGCCAGCAGCCTGGGACTATGGGAGACCCAGTACTTC	CASSLGLWETQYF
TRBD1	-	TRBV29-1	TRBJ2-2	TGCAGCGTTGGACAGGGTGCCGGGGAGCTGTTTTTT	CSVGQGAGELFF
-	-	TRBV7-9	TRBJ2-1	TGTGCCAGCAGCCCGACTGGTAATGAGCAGTTCTTC	CASSPTGNEQFF